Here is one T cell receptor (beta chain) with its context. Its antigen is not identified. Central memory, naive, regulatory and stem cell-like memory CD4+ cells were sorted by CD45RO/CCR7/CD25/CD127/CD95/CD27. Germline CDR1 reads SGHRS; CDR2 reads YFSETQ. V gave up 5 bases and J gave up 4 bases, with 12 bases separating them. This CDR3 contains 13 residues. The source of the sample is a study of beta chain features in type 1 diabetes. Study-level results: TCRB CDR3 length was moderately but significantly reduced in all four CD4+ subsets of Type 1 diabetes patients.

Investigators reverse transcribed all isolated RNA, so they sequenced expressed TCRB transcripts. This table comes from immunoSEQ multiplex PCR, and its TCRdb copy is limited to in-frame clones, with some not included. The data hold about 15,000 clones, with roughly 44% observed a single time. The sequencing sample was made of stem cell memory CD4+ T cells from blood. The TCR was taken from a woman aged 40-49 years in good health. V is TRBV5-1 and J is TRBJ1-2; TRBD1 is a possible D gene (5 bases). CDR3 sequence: CASSPREGYGYTF. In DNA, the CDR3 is TGCGCCAGCAGTCCCAGGGAGGGCTATGGCTACACCTTC.